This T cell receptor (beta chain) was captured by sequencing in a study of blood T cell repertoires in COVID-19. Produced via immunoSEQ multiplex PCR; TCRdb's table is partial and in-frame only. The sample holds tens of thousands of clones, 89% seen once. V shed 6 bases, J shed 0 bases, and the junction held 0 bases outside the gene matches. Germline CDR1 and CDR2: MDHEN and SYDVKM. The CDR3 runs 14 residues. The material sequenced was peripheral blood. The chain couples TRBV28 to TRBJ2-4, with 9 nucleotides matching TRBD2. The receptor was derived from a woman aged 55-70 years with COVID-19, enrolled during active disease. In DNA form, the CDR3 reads TGTGCCAGCAGAGCGGGGGGAGCCAAAAACATTCAGTACTTC. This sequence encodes CASRAGGAKNIQYF.